This T cell receptor beta chain was sequenced in a study of blood T cell repertoires in COVID-19. Study-wide background: Spain, Italy and the United States supplied samples that represented acute and convalescent COVID-19.

Per the original data handling: For nucleated cells, counts were estimated from reference gene primer amplification. Sequencing used immunoSEQ multiplex PCR; TCRdb keeps in-frame clones, though not all of them. The V and J calls and clone size were taken over from that table, and D and trimming were inferred from the DNA. The table records around 190,000 clones, just under 80% of them present only once. Sequencing was carried out using peripheral blood. The receptor was derived from a man in his 70s with active or convalescent COVID-19.

CDR3 sequence: CASTPTSGTYNEQFF. The CDR3 coding sequence is TGTGCCAGCACCCCGACTAGCGGGACATACAATGAGCAGTTCTTC. The genes are TRBV3-1 (or the pseudogene TRBV3-2) and TRBJ2-1; 11 bases align to TRBD2. V gave up 7 bases and J gave up 4 bases; unmatched junction bases: 6. The CDR3 is 15 amino acids. Germline V CDR1 and CDR2: LGHDT, YNNKEL (reference sequence).